The clone carrying this T cell receptor beta chain was picked up a small number of times. Its target is not known. This specimen comes from a study of T cells after yellow fever vaccination. Study results and limitations: Detected again after the booster were most primary-vaccination clones, at about 96% CD4 and 88% CD8. Just a small share of clonotypes turned up in the CD4 compartment as well as the CD8 compartment. The secondary response showed a weaker magnitude and a faster peak, day 5 versus 15.

In making TCR cDNA, 5'RACE template switching added a universal primer site and UMIs to it. Using its own MiXCR run on the 5' RACE reads, TCRdb lists one record per CDR3 protein. There are about 320,000 distinct CDR3 sequences in the sample; about 12% occur only once, and 3% to 4% lies in the top ten. Material: CD4+ T cells sorted from PBMCs, obtained 15 days after the yellow fever booster vaccination. This sequence was found in a man aged 18 to 29 who received the YFV17D yellow fever vaccine.

The CDR3 sequence is CASSPGTGAPDTQYF. CDR3 DNA sequence: TGCGCCAGCAGCCCGGGGACAGGGGCACCAGATACGCAGTATTTT. The rearrangement uses TRBV5-1 and TRBJ2-3, with TRBD1 matching 10 bases. Germline V gene lookup returns CDR1 SGHRS and CDR2 YFSETQ. The CDR3 spans 15 residues. J lost 4 bases, V lost 4 bases, and 6 bases had no gene match.